This is a list of T cell receptor beta chains from one sample in a study of blood T cell repertoires in COVID-19. Sequencing was performed with immunoSEQ multiplex PCR; in TCRdb, only in-frame clones are kept and a portion is missing. This repertoire shows under 300,000 clones, about nine tenths found once; its top ten account for 2.5% to 3.5%. The sequenced material came from PBMCs or T cells enriched from blood (not recorded which). Receptor source: a woman between 45 and 65 years old who had recovered from COVID-19. Each CDR3 is given with its conserved first and last residue. The D gene is left open where the match is weak. For some rows the clone size is stated as once, few or many, or as a class when expanded; others skip it.

D: NA
V: TRBV6-2/TRBV6-3
size: NA
J: TRBJ1-2
DNA: TGTGCCAGCAGTTACTTTGCAGGGAACTATGGCTACACCTTC
CDR3: CASSYFAGNYGYTF

D: NA
V: TRBV7-2
size: once
J: TRBJ2-5
DNA: TGTGCCAGCAGCCGGACTACCGATCTGAAGACCCAGTACTTC
CDR3: CASSRTTDLKTQYF

D: NA
V: TRBV10-3
size: NA
J: TRBJ2-7
DNA: TGTGCCATCAGTGAGTCGGACAGACGAGAGCAGTACTTC
CDR3: CAISESDRREQYF

D: TRBD2
V: TRBV15
size: NA
J: TRBJ2-1
DNA: TGTGCCACCAGCTCCAAACTAGCGGGGGATCCGTTCTTC
CDR3: CATSSKLAGDPFF

D: TRBD2
V: TRBV30
size: once
J: TRBJ2-1
DNA: TGTGCCTGGAGTCTCGTTGTAACTAGCGGGTCCTCCTACAATGAGCAGTTCTTC
CDR3: CAWSLVVTSGSSYNEQFF

D: TRBD2
V: TRBV11-2
size: NA
J: TRBJ2-5
DNA: TGTGCCAGCAGCTACCGCAGGACTAGCGGACGTCAAGAGACCCAGTACTTC
CDR3: CASSYRRTSGRQETQYF

D: TRBD2
V: TRBV11-2
size: NA
J: TRBJ2-1
DNA: TGTGCCAGCAGCTTAGAGACTAGCGGGAGGCGGAGCTCCTACAATGAGCAGTTCTTC
CDR3: CASSLETSGRRSSYNEQFF

D: NA
V: TRBV4-1
size: NA
J: TRBJ2-2
DNA: TGCGCCAGCAGCCAAGGTTTATTCGGGTGGAACACCGGGGAGCTGTTTTTT
CDR3: CASSQGLFGWNTGELFF

D: TRBD2
V: TRBV30
size: NA
J: TRBJ2-7
DNA: TGTGCCTGGAGTGCGAGCGGGAGATCAATCGAGCAGTACTTC
CDR3: CAWSASGRSIEQYF

D: NA
V: TRBV19
size: NA
J: TRBJ1-2
DNA: TGTGCCAGTAGTATTGGAGCCCTGATCTATGGCTACACCTTC
CDR3: CASSIGALIYGYTF

D: TRBD1
V: TRBV28
size: NA
J: TRBJ1-2
DNA: TGTGCCAGCCTTGCAGGGGGCAAGGATGGCTACACCTTC
CDR3: CASLAGGKDGYTF

D: NA
V: TRBV2
size: few
J: TRBJ1-6
DNA: TGTGCCAGCCGATACGGACAGCACGATAATTCACCCCTCCACTTT
CDR3: CASRYGQHDNSPLHF

D: NA
V: TRBV11-2
size: NA
J: TRBJ2-3
DNA: TGTGCCAGCAGCCAGAGAGGAGGAGGTGGCACAGATACGCAGTATTTT
CDR3: CASSQRGGGGTDTQYF

D: TRBD1
V: TRBV6-5
size: NA
J: TRBJ2-1
DNA: TGTGCCAGCTTAGCGGACAGGGGATACAATGAGCAGTTCTTC
CDR3: CASLADRGYNEQFF

D: NA
V: TRBV29-1
size: NA
J: TRBJ1-1
DNA: TGCAGCGTTGAAGGGGGCCTGGTACGGAACACTGAAGCTTTCTTT
CDR3: CSVEGGLVRNTEAFF

D: TRBD1
V: TRBV30
size: NA
J: TRBJ2-2
DNA: TGTGCCATCCCGACAGGGGGGAACACCGGGGAGCTGTTTTTT
CDR3: CAIPTGGNTGELFF

D: TRBD2
V: TRBV19
size: NA
J: TRBJ2-7
DNA: TGTGCCAGTAGTAGGACTAGCGGACAATACGAGCAGTACTTC
CDR3: CASSRTSGQYEQYF

D: NA
V: TRBV6-2/TRBV6-3
size: NA
J: TRBJ2-7
DNA: TGTGCCAGCAGCTCTCACGTGGTGGCGGGACAGTACTTC
CDR3: CASSSHVVAGQYF